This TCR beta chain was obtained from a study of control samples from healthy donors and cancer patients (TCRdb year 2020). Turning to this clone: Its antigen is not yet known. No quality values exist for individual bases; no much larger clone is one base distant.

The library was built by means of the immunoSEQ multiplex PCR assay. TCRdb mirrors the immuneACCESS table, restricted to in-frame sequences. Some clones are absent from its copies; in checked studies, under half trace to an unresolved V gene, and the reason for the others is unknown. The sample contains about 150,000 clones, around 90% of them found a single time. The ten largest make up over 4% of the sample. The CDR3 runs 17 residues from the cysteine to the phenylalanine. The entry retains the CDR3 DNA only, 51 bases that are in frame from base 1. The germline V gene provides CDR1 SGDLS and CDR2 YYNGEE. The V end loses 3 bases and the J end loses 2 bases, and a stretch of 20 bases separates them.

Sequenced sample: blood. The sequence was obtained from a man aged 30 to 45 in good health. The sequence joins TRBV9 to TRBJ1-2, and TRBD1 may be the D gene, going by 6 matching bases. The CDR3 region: CASSEGGPWTENYGYTF. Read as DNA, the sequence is TGTGCCAGCAGCGAGGGGGGCCCTTGGACCGAGAACTATGGCTACACCTTC.